This TCR beta chain was sequenced in a study of T cell repertoires in cytomegalovirus infection. Using its own MiXCR run on the reads, TCRdb lists one record per CDR3 protein. The table has roughly 920,000 distinct CDR3 sequences, around 29% seen once. This clonotype was counted between two and nine times. Its antigen is still unknown. The CDR3 length is 14 residues. Germline V lookup: CDR1 LNHDA, CDR2 SQIVND (reference sequence). Germline trimming cut 6 bases from V and 4 bases from J; bases unmatched to any gene: 7. V is TRBV19 and J is TRBJ2-5, with 8 nucleotides matching TRBD2. This material consisted of cultured CD8+ T cells from PBMCs, taken from culture after CMV antigen stimulation. This clonotype originated in a human donor in good health (CMV status not recorded). Some clones in this sample may be carry-over from other donors' samples. The DNA for the CDR3 is TGTGCCAGTAGCGAGCGGGGGTTAATAGAGACCCAGTACTTC. It is translated as CASSERGLIETQYF.